This T cell receptor beta chain is drawn from a study of PD-1 blockade in classical Hodgkin lymphoma. The method was immunoSEQ multiplex PCR; TCRdb's version includes in-frame clones alone and lacks a portion of them. In the table there are more than 90,000 clones, roughly 81% of which are singletons. The CDR3 covers 13 residues. Trimming took 4 bases from V and 4 from J, leaving 10 bases between them. Germline-derived CDR1 and CDR2 are PRHDT and FYEKMQ (reference sequence). This clone was counted only a few times. Its antigen remains unknown. Findings and limits, study-wide: Newly diagnosed patients were reported to start with lower TCR diversity than healthy donors. Complete responders' baseline diversity resembled that of newly diagnosed patients.

In every patient, relapse followed autologous stem cell transplantation, while exposure to brentuximab vedotin differed. The receptor's source is a human donor with classical Hodgkin lymphoma. Material: peripheral blood mononuclear cells (PBMCs), obtained before the second cycle of nivolumab. The chain joins TRBV13 to TRBJ2-5; D is unresolved. CDR3: CASSYRHRETQYF. In DNA, the CDR3 is TGTGCCAGCAGCTACCGACACCGAGAGACCCAGTACTTC.